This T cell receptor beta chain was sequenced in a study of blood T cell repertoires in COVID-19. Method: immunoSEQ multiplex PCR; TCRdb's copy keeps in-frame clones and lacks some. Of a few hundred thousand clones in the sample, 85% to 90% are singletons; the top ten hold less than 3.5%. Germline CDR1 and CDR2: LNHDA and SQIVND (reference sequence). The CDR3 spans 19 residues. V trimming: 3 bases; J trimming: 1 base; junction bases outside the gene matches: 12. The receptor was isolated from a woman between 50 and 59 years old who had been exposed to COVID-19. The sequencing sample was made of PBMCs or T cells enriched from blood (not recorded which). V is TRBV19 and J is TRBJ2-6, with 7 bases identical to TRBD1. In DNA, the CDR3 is TGTGCCAGTAGTATGGCGGCAGGGGGTTCTTTTTCTGGGGCCAACGTCCTGACTTTC. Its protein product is CASSMAAGGSFSGANVLTF.